The 27 T cell receptor beta chains given below trace back to one sample, sequenced in a study of blood T cell repertoires in COVID-19 (dated by TCRdb to between 2020 and 2021). Libraries were made using the immunoSEQ multiplex PCR assay. TCRdb obtained this table from immuneACCESS and retained in-frame rearrangements with V and J assigned. These tables miss some clones; where compared with another copy, unresolved V genes account for less than half of the shortfall, and the remainder is unexplained. This sample gives nearly 250,000 clones in total; around 88% of them show up just once. The ten largest account for roughly 1.9% of the sample. Sequencing input: PBMCs or T cells enriched from blood (not recorded which). These TCRs come from a woman between 50 and 59 years old who had recovered from COVID-19.

The V and J genes are TRBV20-1 and TRBJ2-7; 7 bases align to TRBD1. Germline V gene lookup returns CDR1 DFQATT and CDR2 SNEGSKA (reference sequence). The junction had 1 base not matched to a gene; V was cut back by 7 bases and J by 1 base. The length of the CDR3 is 11 residues. The CDR3 reads CSVGQSYEQYF. In nucleotides, the CDR3 is TGCAGTGTGGGACAGTCCTACGAGCAGTACTTC.

This chain connects TRBV14 to TRBJ1-2, with 11 bases matching TRBD1. This CDR3 spans 17 amino acids. Looked up from germline, CDR1 is SGHDN and CDR2 is FVKESK. V gave up 4 bases and J gave up 2 bases; unmatched junction bases: 9. The CDR3 protein is CASSRRTGGDPNYGYTF. In DNA, the CDR3 is TGTGCCAGCAGCCGTCGGACAGGGGGCGACCCAAACTATGGCTACACCTTC.

This clone showed up just once. This chain uses TRBV27 with TRBJ1-2; D remains ambiguous. CDR3 length: 13 amino acids. The V end was cut by 5 bases, the J end by 1 base, with 8 bases between. Germline values: CDR1 MNHEY, CDR2 SMNVEV (reference sequence). CDR3: CASSLAVNYGYTF. CDR3 DNA: TGTGCCAGCAGTCTAGCAGTTAACTATGGCTACACCTTC.

The CDR3, as DNA: TGTGCCAGCAGCTTAGAATACAGGGCTCACGAGCAGTACTTC. Protein: CASSLEYRAHEQYF. The genes are TRBV11-1 and TRBJ2-7; D perhaps matches TRBD1 (6 bases). This CDR3 is built from 14 residues. CDR1 and CDR2 (germline): SGHAT, FQDESV (reference sequence). Trimming cost V 1 base and J 5 bases, with 12 bases left between them.

This clone was seen more than once but under ten times. V and J are TRBV11-2 and TRBJ1-1, with D possibly matching TRBD1 (6 bases). Per the germline V gene, CDR1 is SGHAT and CDR2 is FQNNGV. This CDR3 is built from 16 residues. Trimming left V 4 bases short and J 3 bases short, with 18 bases between. The CDR3 is CASSWAWGPRDTEAFF. Here the CDR3 DNA reads TGTGCCAGCAGCTGGGCATGGGGGCCGCGGGACACTGAAGCTTTCTTT.

This clone occurred once. The chain joins TRBV7-8 to TRBJ2-6; 8 nucleotides match TRBD1. CDR3 length equals 17 residues. Germline lookup yields CDR1 SGHVS and CDR2 FQNEAQ. The V and J ends lost 5 bases and 1 base, in that order; junction bases with no gene match: 7. The CDR3 nucleotides are TGTGCCAGCAGCCCGCAACGGGACAGGTCTGGGGCCAACGTCCTGACTTTC. Protein product: CASSPQRDRSGANVLTF.

In its sample, this clone was seen once. The CDR3 DNA is TGTGCCAGCAGCTTAGCTAGTGCAGATACGCAGTATTTT. Its protein is CASSLASADTQYF. The chain has TRBV7-8 and TRBJ2-3; unclear D gene. The germline CDR1 and CDR2 sequences are SGHVS and FQNEAQ. V dropped 0 bases and J dropped 4 bases, with 5 bases sitting between them. CDR3 size: 13 residues.

The V gene is TRBV12-3 or TRBV12-4, the J gene TRBJ2-7, with a tentative D call TRBD1 (6 bases). The length of the CDR3 is 12 residues. Trimming shortened V by 6 bases and J by 10 bases, and 16 bases separated the two germline ends. As DNA, the CDR3 is TGTGCCAGCAGCCTCTTCCAGGGGCGCCAGTACTTC. Its protein is CASSLFQGRQYF.

The chain carries TRBV5-5 and TRBJ2-3; the match to TRBD2 covers 10 bases. Germline CDR1 SGHKS, CDR2 YYEKEE (reference sequence). CDR3 length: 15 residues. V was clipped by 2 bases and J by 2 bases; unmatched bases: 2. For the CDR3, the DNA is TGTGCCAGCAGCTTAGCGGGGGGGATCACAGATACGCAGTATTTT. Translating it yields CASSLAGGITDTQYF. The whole variable domain, remainder taken from reference TRBV5-5 and TRBJ2-3, is DAGVTQSPTHLIKTRGQQVTLRCSPISGHKSVSWYQQVLGQGPQFIFQYYEKEERGRGNFPDRFSARQFPNYSSELNVNALLLGDSALYLCASSLAGGITDTQYFGPGTRLTVL.

This clone appeared a single time. The chain joins TRBV5-6 to TRBJ1-6; D perhaps matches TRBD1 (6 bases). The CDR3 contains 16 residues. Germline V gives CDR1 SGHDT, CDR2 YYEEEE. Trimming stripped 1 base from V and 4 bases from J, with 12 bases between. DNA of the CDR3: TGTGCCAGCAGCTTGAGGGGGACGGATTATAATTCACCCCTCCACTTT. Its translation: CASSLRGTDYNSPLHF.

The V call is TRBV2, the J call TRBJ1-1; no definite D call. The germline gives CDR1 SNHLY, CDR2 FYNNEI. The CDR3 is 11 residues long. V lost 11 bases to trimming and J lost 4 bases, with 11 bases between them. CDR3 amino acids: CALLRSTEAFF. For the CDR3, the DNA is TGTGCCCTTCTCCGGTCCACTGAAGCTTTCTTT.

This chain joins TRBV21-1 and TRBJ2-5; the table's D call, TRBD1, has no DNA check behind it. TRBV21-1 is described as a pseudogene. The CDR3 is 16 residues long. CDR3 bases: TGTGCCAGCAGCAGCCGTGGGACAGGGGGTTTGGAGACCCAGTACTTC. This translates into CASSSRGTGGLETQYF.

The CDR3 protein is CASSFGRLNTEAFF. The CDR3 DNA reads TGTGCCAGCAGTTTCGGCAGGCTGAACACTGAAGCTTTCTTT. V is TRBV27 and J is TRBJ1-1; D uncertain. The CDR3 totals 14 residues. Germline-derived CDR1 and CDR2 are MNHEY and SMNVEV (reference sequence). V was pared by 3 bases and J by 0 bases, with 8 bases between.

CDR3 protein: CASSIGGGRWDQPQHF. The CDR3, as DNA: TGTGCCAGTAGTATCGGAGGAGGCAGATGGGATCAGCCCCAGCATTTT. The chain carries TRBV19 and TRBJ1-5; D is undetermined. CDR1 LNHDA and CDR2 SQIVND come from the germline V gene (reference sequence). The V and J ends lost 3 bases and 5 bases respectively, with 17 bases between them. This CDR3 region has 16 residues.

This sequence joins TRBV7-9 and TRBJ2-7; TRBD2 is a possible D gene (6 bases). In germline, CDR1 is SEHNR, CDR2 FQNEAQ (reference sequence). CDR3 size: 17 residues. The V end was cut by 7 bases, the J end by 2 bases, with 24 bases between. In nucleotides, the CDR3 is TGTGCCAGCACTGGCGGGGCAGCATACGCATCCCCCTACGAGCAGTACTTC. Its translation: CASTGGAAYASPYEQYF.

This chain uses TRBV30 with TRBJ1-3, with D hard to call. V shed 0 bases and J shed 4 bases, with 22 bases lying between them. Per the germline V gene, CDR1 is GTSNPN and CDR2 is SVGIG (reference sequence). The CDR3 runs to 18 residues. The CDR3, as DNA: TGTGCCTGGAGTGTACCCACGTATATTCGGGTAGCCGGAAACACCATATATTTT. The encoded protein is CAWSVPTYIRVAGNTIYF.

This clone was seen only a few times. The genes are TRBV25-1 and TRBJ2-2; 10 nucleotides match TRBD2. This CDR3 is 13 amino acids long. CDR1 is MGHDK and CDR2 is SYGVNS in the germline V gene. V shed 10 bases and J 6 bases; nucleotides not matched to a gene: 5. For the CDR3, the DNA is TGTGCCACCACGGGACTAGCGTCCGGGGAGCTGTTTTTT. Translation gives CATTGLASGELFF.

The gene calls are TRBV20-1 and TRBJ2-7; D is possibly TRBD1 (5 bases). This CDR3 is built from 12 residues. The germline gives CDR1 DFQATT, CDR2 SNEGSKA (reference sequence). The V gene lost 3 bases and the J gene lost 0 bases, with 6 bases spanning the gap. The CDR3 sequence is CSASDSSYEQYF. The DNA of the CDR3 is TGCAGTGCTAGTGACAGCTCCTACGAGCAGTACTTC.

The chain uses TRBV21-1 and TRBJ2-6; the D call TRBD1 from the table was never checked on the DNA. TRBV21-1 is annotated as a pseudogene. The CDR3 is 18 residues long. CDR3 sequence reads: CASSKAWDSSSGANVLTF. DNA of the CDR3: TGTGCCAGCAGCAAAGCATGGGACAGTTCGTCTGGGGCCAACGTCCTGACTTTC.

The chain combines TRBV6-6 with TRBJ1-1; D gene ambiguous. The ends were cut back, 6 bases at V and 1 base at J, with 15 bases in the middle. This CDR3 region has 15 residues. The germline CDR1 and CDR2 sequences are MNHNY and SVGAGI (reference sequence). CDR3 region: CASRTHAGENTEAFF. CDR3 nucleotide sequence: TGTGCCAGCAGGACTCACGCGGGAGAGAACACTGAAGCTTTCTTT.

V gene TRBV9 combines with J gene TRBJ2-5; maybe TRBD2 (6 bases). Trimming took 0 bases from V and 2 from J, leaving 11 bases between them. CDR3 length equals 15 residues. Germline V gene sequence: CDR1 SGDLS, CDR2 YYNGEE. Here the CDR3 reads CASSVARRDQETQYF. CDR3 DNA sequence: TGTGCCAGCAGCGTAGCTAGGAGGGATCAAGAGACCCAGTACTTC.

The chain links TRBV7-8 to TRBJ1-2, with D possibly being TRBD1 (5 bases). V was clipped by 5 bases and J by 4 bases, with 20 bases between them. Germline V gives CDR1 SGHVS, CDR2 FQNEAQ. This CDR3 comprises 16 residues. CDR3 sequence: CASSPPPGRATYGYTF. The CDR3 DNA reads TGTGCCAGCAGCCCGCCACCTGGCAGGGCCACCTATGGCTACACCTTC.

This rearrangement joins TRBV6-5 to TRBJ2-1, with TRBD2 identical over 11 bases. The CDR3 extends over 16 amino acids. In germline, CDR1 is MNHEY, CDR2 SVGAGI. J gave up 3 bases and V 0 bases, and 1 base lay outside the gene matches. The CDR3 DNA follows: TGTGCCAGCAGTTACTCTAGCGGGGGGGACTACAATGAGCAGTTCTTC. This encodes CASSYSSGGDYNEQFF.

V usage is TRBV30 and J usage is TRBJ1-2, with 10 bases matching TRBD1. This CDR3 region has 14 residues. The trim removed 1 base at V and 6 bases at J, leaving 5 bases unmatched. The germline gives CDR1 GTSNPN, CDR2 SVGIG (reference sequence). The CDR3 nucleotides read TGTGCCTGGAGTGCCCTGACAGGGGGCCATGGCTACACCTTC. It translates to CAWSALTGGHGYTF.

This clone was counted a single time. The J gene is TRBJ1-3, the V gene TRBV7-3; D may be TRBD1 (5 bases). Trimming pared 2 bases from V and 4 bases from J, leaving 12 bases between. Germline V gene data show CDR1 as SGHTA and CDR2 as FQGTGA. The length of the CDR3 is 15 residues. CDR3 nucleotide sequence: TGTGCCAGCAGCTTATTCGGGGGAGCGGGAAACACCATATATTTT. This sequence encodes CASSLFGGAGNTIYF.

J is TRBJ1-6 and V is TRBV3-1 (or the pseudogene TRBV3-2), with 10 bases matching TRBD1. The V gene's germline CDR1 is LGHDT and CDR2 YNNKEL (reference sequence). The CDR3 sequence is 16 residues long. With V trimmed by 4 bases and J by 9 bases, 9 bases remained unmatched. The CDR3 sequence is CASSPERTGGFSPLHF. In DNA, the CDR3 is TGTGCCAGCAGCCCAGAACGGACAGGGGGTTTTTCACCCCTCCACTTT.

This chain links TRBV27 with TRBJ2-3; no clear D. CDR3 length equals 13 residues. Trimming pared 8 bases from V and 2 bases from J, leaving 11 bases between. Germline V gene data show CDR1 as MNHEY and CDR2 as SMNVEV (reference sequence). The CDR3 loop is CASCRIPTDTQYF. The CDR3 coding sequence is TGTGCCAGCTGTAGAATACCCACAGATACGCAGTATTTT.